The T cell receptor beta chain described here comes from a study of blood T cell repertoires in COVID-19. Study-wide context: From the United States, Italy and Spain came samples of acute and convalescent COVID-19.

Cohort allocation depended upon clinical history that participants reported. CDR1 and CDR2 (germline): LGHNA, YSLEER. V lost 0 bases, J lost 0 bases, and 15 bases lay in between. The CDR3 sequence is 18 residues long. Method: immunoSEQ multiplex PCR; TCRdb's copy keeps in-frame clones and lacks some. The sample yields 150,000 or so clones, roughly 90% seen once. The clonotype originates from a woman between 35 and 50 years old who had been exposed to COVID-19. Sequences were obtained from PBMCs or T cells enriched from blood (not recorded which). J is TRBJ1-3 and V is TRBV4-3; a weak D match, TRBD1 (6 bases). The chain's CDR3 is CASSQDRGRGSSGNTIYF. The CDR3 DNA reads TGCGCCAGCAGCCAAGATCGTGGCAGGGGCTCCTCTGGAAACACCATATATTTT.